This T cell receptor (beta chain) came from a study of identifying expanded T cells in peripheral blood. Findings and caveats of the study: Technical replicates showed around 1.2 changed clones; two weeks 15 to 20; four weeks 19.

This table comes from immunoSEQ multiplex PCR, and its TCRdb copy is limited to in-frame clones, with some not included. The sample gives about 100,000 clones, 70% to 90% of which show up once; 5.6% is in the top ten. With respect to this clone: Its antigen remains unknown.

No infections or other immune events were documented during collection. The receptor was isolated from a person aged 18 to 70 in good health. What was sequenced was blood.

The chain's CDR3 is CASSRGQSSTDTQYF. CDR3 bases: TGTGCCAGCTCCCGGGGACAGTCTAGCACAGATACGCAGTATTTT. The gene calls are TRBV18 and TRBJ2-3; 7 bases map to TRBD1. Germline loops: CDR1 KGHSH, CDR2 LQKENI. This CDR3 comprises 15 residues. V lost 6 bases to trimming and J lost 0 bases; unmatched junction nucleotides: 6.